This TCR beta chain was identified during a study of cytomegalovirus exposure and HLA in healthy donors. This clone was picked up one time. Germline assignment: CDR1 MNHEY and CDR2 SVGAGI. The CDR3 spans 14 residues. Deletions cut 4 bases from V and 4 bases from J, with 14 bases between. Regarding donors, all were healthy bone marrow donors. The donors, nominally healthy at sampling, likely had unrecorded immune exposures. PCR was performed using 60 Vbeta and 13 Jbeta primers. Sequenced by immunoSEQ multiplex PCR; TCRdb stores in-frame clones only, minus some. Found here are 150,000 to 200,000 clones, over 75% of them singletons; the top ten hold 1.9%.

V gene TRBV6-5 combines with J gene TRBJ2-7, with a weak D call TRBD2 (6 bases). This clonotype was obtained from a woman aged 25 to 45 in good health and CMV-seronegative. Sequenced input: PBMCs. The CDR3 DNA sequence: TGTGCCAGCAGTTCGGGACTCCATCCTTACGAGCAGTACTTC. It translates to CASSSGLHPYEQYF.